This T cell receptor beta chain was retrieved from a study of blood T cell repertoires in COVID-19. Turning to the study itself: Sites in the United States, Italy and Spain provided acute and convalescent COVID-19 samples. PBMCs, B-cell-depleted T cells, or T cells provided the cDNA or gDNA that made up the material.

Original processing notes: Amplified reference gene primers provided the basis for estimating nucleated cell counts. Sequencing used immunoSEQ multiplex PCR; TCRdb keeps in-frame clones, though not all of them. V and J calls and clone size come straight from that table; D and trimming were deduced from the DNA. The table lists 200,000 to 250,000 clones, about 85% of them singletons. Participant ages covered about 18 to 89 years across 24 US areas. Germline-derived CDR1 and CDR2 are ENHRY and SYGVKD. Trimming removed 4 bases from V and 4 bases from J, with 20 bases in between. CDR3 length: 16 amino acids.

The sequence derives from a man aged 30 to 45 who had recovered from COVID-19. Input material: PBMCs or T cells enriched from blood (not recorded which). The chain employs TRBV10-3 and TRBJ2-7, with D perhaps matching TRBD2 (5 bases). CDR3 protein: CAISVLRAPSGYEQYF. DNA of the CDR3: TGTGCCATCAGTGTTTTGAGGGCCCCCTCTGGTTACGAGCAGTACTTC.